This entry is about one T cell receptor beta chain. Its antigen has not been determined. One base away there is no much larger clone; base qualities are not given. The time point label for this specimen denotes: cycle 2 day 1 (C2D1) of nivolumab. Every trial patient had relapsed after autologous stem cell transplantation, and cohorts A, B and C differed in prior brentuximab vedotin exposure. The trial cohort comprised around 60 patients with relapsed/refractory classical Hodgkin lymphoma whose best overall responses were complete response, partial response or progressive disease. In the multi-cohort phase II CheckMate 205 trial, trial patients received single-agent nivolumab. An independent review committee assessed best overall response by applying the 2007 International Working Group response criteria. Trial PBMCs were collected just before the start of nivolumab (C1D1) and during therapy at cycle 2 day 1 and cycle 4 day 1. Peripheral blood was collected in 8 mL Vacutainer Cell Preparation Tubes, from which PBMCs were isolated by centrifugation and then cryopreserved.

This record belongs to a study of PD-1 blockade in classical Hodgkin lymphoma (TCRdb year 2020). As for the study more broadly: Nivolumab dosing was 3 mg/kg intravenously every 2 weeks, continuing until either disease progression or unacceptable toxicity. A peripheral blood immune signature of response to PD-1 blockade in classical Hodgkin lymphoma was defined using TCR beta sequencing and CyTOF. The paper's findings and limits, for the study overall: The study covered only a single clinical trial cohort, and the causes of the repertoire differences, possibly disease activity or prior therapy, were still not defined. Among trial patients, those achieving complete response had baseline diversity similar to that of newly diagnosed patients, while diversity was significantly lower in partial responders and progressors. Newly diagnosed patients were reported to have lower baseline TCR diversity than healthy donors, and relapsed/refractory patients were reported to have lower baseline TCR diversity still. Diversity was lower in patients who began nivolumab less than 1 year after ASCT, so these patients were left out of later analyses to avoid confounding by immune reconstitution. CD4+ but not CD8+ TCR diversity rose significantly by C4D1 (p=0.0027 vs p=0.16), most apparent in complete responders (p=0.02).

Reading the germline V gene gives CDR1 MGHRA and CDR2 YSYEKL. The CDR3, cysteine through phenylalanine, is 15 amino acids long. Here the CDR3 DNA is all that survives: 45 bases in frame from base 1. V sheds 0 bases and J sheds 2 bases, leaving 10 bases between their ends. The Qiagen DNeasy kit was used to extract genomic DNA from unsorted PBMCs and from the negatively selected CD4+ and CD8+ fractions. TCR beta CDR3 regions were amplified by immunoSEQ multiplex PCR using primers annealing to V and J segments. Amplification bias was minimized using a synthetic immune receptor repertoire, and residual bias was removed computationally after sequencing. The study's own analysis went as follows. Custom Python scripts were used to quantify repertoire diversity as the Shannon entropy index. Unsorted, CD4+ and CD8+ repertoires were analyzed separately, except in combined analyses where CD4+ and CD8+ sequences were merged in silico. A clone counted as expanded when the clone's frequency after treatment rose at least 2-fold relative to C1D1, and clones undetected at baseline were given a pseudocount of 0.5. Clones with 0 or 1 copy at C1D1 were defined as singleton clones, while clones with 2 or more copies were defined as non-singleton clones. Clones expanded in unsorted samples were labelled as CD4+, CD8+ or unknown by matching protein sequences in sorted samples from the same patient. Wilcoxon tests on paired samples were used to test diversity changes from C1D1 to C4D1. TCRdb mirrors the immuneACCESS table, restricted to in-frame sequences. Some clones are absent from its copies; in checked studies, under half trace to an unresolved V gene, and the reason for the others is unknown. V, J and clone size reflect that table, while D and trimming were determined from the DNA. Within this sample are 25,000 to 35,000 clones, with roughly 70% of them counted one time only. Jointly, the top ten make up 20% to 30% of the sample.

Recombination joined TRBV4-1 with TRBJ2-5, with an unclear D gene assignment. The receptor comes from a human donor with classical Hodgkin lymphoma. The input for sequencing was peripheral blood mononuclear cells (PBMCs), taken before the second cycle of nivolumab. The CDR3 region has the sequence CASSQDRHLQETQYF. The DNA is as follows: TGCGCCAGCAGCCAAGATCGACACCTACAAGAGACCCAGTACTTC.